The rows below give T cell receptor beta chains drawn from one sample of a study of PD-1 blockade in classical Hodgkin lymphoma. Assay: immunoSEQ multiplex PCR; the TCRdb copy retains only in-frame clones and omits some. The sample lists about 39,000 clones, approximately 91% occurring once. The sequencing used peripheral blood mononuclear cells (PBMCs), collected at baseline. Receptor source: a human donor with classical Hodgkin lymphoma. The CDR3 runs from the conserved cysteine through the conserved F or W. Expanded clones are given a class, and other clones once, few, many or no size at all.

clone size,J gene,V gene,CDR3 protein
once,TRBJ1-3,TRBV5-4,CASTSWANSGNTIYF
NA,TRBJ2-3,TRBV7-9,CASSLATGGWSTDTQYF
NA,TRBJ1-5,TRBV27,CASSITGGNQPQHF
NA,TRBJ2-3,TRBV27,CASSLRDRAGADTQYF
NA,TRBJ1-1,TRBV5-8,CASSSWGGEAFF
NA,TRBJ2-7,TRBV18,CASSSDLRRGKLYEQYF
NA,TRBJ2-3,TRBV4-2,CASSQESGQMADTQYF
NA,TRBJ2-1,TRBV18,CASSPLVGDLGEQFF
once,TRBJ2-7,TRBV7-3,CASSPGPSYEQYF
NA,TRBJ1-2,TRBV28,CASSLMGRVYGYTF
NA,TRBJ1-1,TRBV4-2,CASSQTLGATEAFF
NA,TRBJ1-4,TRBV6-5,CASSSRDELFF
once,TRBJ1-2,TRBV4-3,CASSQLGGFLGGYTF
NA,TRBJ1-6,TRBV28,CASSSIQGGYNSPLHF
NA,TRBJ1-1,TRBV28,CASIGPGGRPFF
NA,TRBJ1-1,TRBV27,CASSQGRGNTEAFF
NA,TRBJ2-7,TRBV27,CASSRRQVNNYEQYF
NA,TRBJ2-1,TRBV7-2,CASSPPGLAGSNEQFF
few,TRBJ1-6,TRBV27,CASSPRGRYSPLHF
few,TRBJ2-3,TRBV28,CASSFAGEPDTQYF
NA,TRBJ2-5,TRBV6-1,CASTGLAGSGETQYF
NA,TRBJ1-1,TRBV10-3,CAISPGGEAFF
NA,TRBJ2-3,TRBV11-2,CASSSVRGLADTQYF
NA,TRBJ2-3,TRBV9,CASSPGTDTQYF
NA,TRBJ1-3,TRBV6-1,CASSEGGFPGNTIYF
NA,TRBJ2-3,TRBV7-7,CASSLRTSGGRSSTDTQYF
few,TRBJ2-2,TRBV10-2,CASRGPRTGELFF
few,TRBJ2-3,TRBV29-1,CSVESGDYTDTQYF
NA,TRBJ2-7,TRBV9,CASSSGTGAHEQYF
NA,TRBJ2-3,TRBV7-2,CATAPGTGFVDTQYF
NA,TRBJ2-3,TRBV18,CASSPPLNPSSDGSTDTQYF
once,TRBJ2-4,TRBV19,CASSPGQGGIAKNIQYF
NA,TRBJ2-1,TRBV4-1,CASSQEGDLAGGPSNEQFF
once,TRBJ2-5,TRBV19,CASSISLLQGETQYF
NA,TRBJ2-3,TRBV11-1,CASMTSGGKPDTQYF
NA,TRBJ2-2,TRBV11-1,CASSLALAGGYTGELFF
NA,TRBJ2-7,TRBV7-9,CASSQGQGTSYEQYF
NA,TRBJ1-4,TRBV2,CASSEGDRDHEKLFF
large,TRBJ2-4,TRBV11-1,CASSLGWGGAQDIQYF
NA,TRBJ2-7,TRBV27,CASRPPGRIYEQYF
once,TRBJ2-1,TRBV29-1,CSVVADRGTAGGADEQFF
once,TRBJ2-1,TRBV11-2,CASGPLAGGYNEQFF
NA,TRBJ2-3,TRBV27,CASSTWTGRTDTQYF
few,TRBJ1-2,TRBV2,CASRGGTGNGYTF
few,TRBJ2-2,TRBV5-1,CASSWTGGTNTGELFF
NA,TRBJ2-7,TRBV7-9,CASSLRQGDPRYEQYF
few,TRBJ2-6,TRBV20-1,CSGANVLTF
NA,TRBJ2-2,TRBV5-4,CASSLVGTGELFF
NA,TRBJ2-7,TRBV6-4,CASSQLAGGSHEQYF
once,TRBJ2-7,TRBV28,CASSPGVRGGRDEQYF
NA,TRBJ2-7,TRBV27,CASSSFSQGTYEQYF
NA,TRBJ2-7,TRBV29-1,CSVWGALAGGLEQYF
NA,TRBJ2-7,TRBV27,CATLAGREQYF
NA,TRBJ1-5,TRBV28,CASSLPTDAVEQPQHF
few,TRBJ1-2,TRBV6-1,CASRGDYGYTF
NA,TRBJ1-2,TRBV5-5,CASTPLRQGGSGYTF
few,TRBJ1-5,TRBV27,CASRTGGVDQPQHF